This T cell receptor beta chain was sequenced for a study of T cell responses to AZD1222 COVID-19 vaccine. Study background: Second-dose intervals near 4 or 12 weeks were combined.

Study conclusions and caveats: Increases in Spike-specific TCR breadth and depth were seen after two AZD1222 doses. The donor cohort was predominantly white British with a female majority, and clonal diversity may have been underestimated. Along spike, vaccine-associated CD4 TCRs were found throughout, with dominance at 160-218 and 743-854.

The method was immunoSEQ multiplex PCR; TCRdb's version includes in-frame clones alone and lacks a portion of them. The data show about 130,000 clones, over 90% seen once. About this clone: Antigen specificity is unknown.

The germline V and J ends were trimmed by 0 bases and 0 bases, with 13 bases remaining between them. This CDR3 is 16 amino acids long. Germline assignment: CDR1 SGHNT and CDR2 YYREEE (reference sequence). This TCR was recovered from an adult in good health. The rearrangement links TRBV5-4 to TRBJ2-7, with D perhaps matching TRBD1 (5 bases). The sequencing used peripheral blood, collected on day 0 of AZD1222 vaccination. The CDR3 here is CASSLALQTGSYEQYF. The CDR3 region has the DNA TGTGCCAGCAGCTTGGCCCTCCAAACAGGCTCCTACGAGCAGTACTTC.